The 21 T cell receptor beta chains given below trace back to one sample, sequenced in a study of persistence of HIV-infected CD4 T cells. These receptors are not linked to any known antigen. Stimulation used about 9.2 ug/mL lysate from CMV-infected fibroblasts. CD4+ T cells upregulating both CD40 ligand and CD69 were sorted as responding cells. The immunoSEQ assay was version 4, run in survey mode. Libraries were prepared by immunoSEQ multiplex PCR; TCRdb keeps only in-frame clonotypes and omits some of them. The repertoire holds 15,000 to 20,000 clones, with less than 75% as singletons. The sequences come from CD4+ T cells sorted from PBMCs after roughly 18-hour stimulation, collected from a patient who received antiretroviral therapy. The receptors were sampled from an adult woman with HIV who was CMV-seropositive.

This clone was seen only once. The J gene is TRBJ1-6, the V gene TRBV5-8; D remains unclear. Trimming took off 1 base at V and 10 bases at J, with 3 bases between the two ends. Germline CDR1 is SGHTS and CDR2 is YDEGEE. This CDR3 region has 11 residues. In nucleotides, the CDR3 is TGTGCCAGCAGCTTGTTATCACCCCTCCACTTT. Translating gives CASSLLSPLHF.

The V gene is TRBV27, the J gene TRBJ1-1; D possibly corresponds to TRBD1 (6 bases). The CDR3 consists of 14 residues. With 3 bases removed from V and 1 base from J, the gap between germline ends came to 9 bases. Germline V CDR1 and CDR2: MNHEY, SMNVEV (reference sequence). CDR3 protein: CASSFHRANTEAFF. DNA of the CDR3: TGTGCCAGCAGTTTTCACAGGGCGAACACTGAAGCTTTCTTT.

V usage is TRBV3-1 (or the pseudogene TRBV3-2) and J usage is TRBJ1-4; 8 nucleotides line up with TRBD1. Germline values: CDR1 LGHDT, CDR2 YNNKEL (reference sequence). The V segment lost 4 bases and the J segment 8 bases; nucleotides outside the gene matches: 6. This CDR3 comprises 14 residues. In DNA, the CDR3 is TGTGCCAGCAGCCTAGGACAGGGAAGGGAAAAACTGTTTTTT. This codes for CASSLGQGREKLFF.

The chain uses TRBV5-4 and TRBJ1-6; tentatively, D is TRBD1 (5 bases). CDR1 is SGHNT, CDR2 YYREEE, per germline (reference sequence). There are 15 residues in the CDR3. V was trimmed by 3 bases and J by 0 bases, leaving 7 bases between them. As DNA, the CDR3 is TGTGCCAGCAGCTCGCAGGGCTCCTATAATTCACCCCTCCACTTT. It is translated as CASSSQGSYNSPLHF.

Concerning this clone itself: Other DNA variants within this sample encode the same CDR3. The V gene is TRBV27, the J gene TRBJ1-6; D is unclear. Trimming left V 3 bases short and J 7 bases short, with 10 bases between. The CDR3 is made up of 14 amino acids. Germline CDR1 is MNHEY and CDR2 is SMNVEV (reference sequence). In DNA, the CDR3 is TGTGCCAGCAGTTTCCGGGGTCTGAATTCACCCCTCCACTTT. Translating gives CASSFRGLNSPLHF.

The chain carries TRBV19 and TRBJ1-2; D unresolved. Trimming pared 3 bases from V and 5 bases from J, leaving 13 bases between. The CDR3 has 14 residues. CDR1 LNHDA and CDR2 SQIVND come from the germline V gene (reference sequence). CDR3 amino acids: CASSISMNVYGYTF. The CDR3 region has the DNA TGTGCCAGTAGTATCTCAATGAATGTTTATGGCTACACCTTC.

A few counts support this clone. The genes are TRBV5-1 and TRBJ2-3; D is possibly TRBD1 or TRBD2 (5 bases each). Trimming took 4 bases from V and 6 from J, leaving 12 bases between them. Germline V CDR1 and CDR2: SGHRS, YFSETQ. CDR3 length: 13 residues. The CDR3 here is CASSPGTGDTQYF. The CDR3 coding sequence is TGCGCCAGCAGCCCGGGGACGGGTGATACGCAGTATTTT.

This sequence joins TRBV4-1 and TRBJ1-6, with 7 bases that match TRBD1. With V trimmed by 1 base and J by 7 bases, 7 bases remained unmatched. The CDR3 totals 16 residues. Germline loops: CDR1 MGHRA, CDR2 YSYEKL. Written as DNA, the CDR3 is TGCGCCAGCAGCCAAGTACGGGACAGTTCCAATTCACCCCTCCACTTT. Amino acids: CASSQVRDSSNSPLHF.

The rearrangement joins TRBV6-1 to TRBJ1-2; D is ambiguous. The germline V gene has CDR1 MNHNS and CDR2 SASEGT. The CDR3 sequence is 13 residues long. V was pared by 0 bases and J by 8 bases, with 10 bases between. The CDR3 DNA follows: TGTGCCAGCAGTGAAGCACGGGCCGGCGGCTACACCTTC. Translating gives CASSEARAGGYTF.

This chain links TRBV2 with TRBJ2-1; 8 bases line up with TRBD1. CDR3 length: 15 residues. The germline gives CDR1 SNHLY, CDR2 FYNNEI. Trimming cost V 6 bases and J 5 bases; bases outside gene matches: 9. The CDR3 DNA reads TGTGCCAGCAGAGCAACAGGGGGTAGGGACAATGAGCAGTTCTTC. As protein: CASRATGGRDNEQFF.

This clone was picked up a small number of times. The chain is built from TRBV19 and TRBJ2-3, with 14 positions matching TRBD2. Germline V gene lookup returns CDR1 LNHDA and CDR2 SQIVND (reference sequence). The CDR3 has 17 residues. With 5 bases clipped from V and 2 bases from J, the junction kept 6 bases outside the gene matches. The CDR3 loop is CASSRRLAGGATDTQYF. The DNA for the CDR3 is TGTGCCAGTAGTCGAAGACTAGCGGGGGGGGCCACAGATACGCAGTATTTT.

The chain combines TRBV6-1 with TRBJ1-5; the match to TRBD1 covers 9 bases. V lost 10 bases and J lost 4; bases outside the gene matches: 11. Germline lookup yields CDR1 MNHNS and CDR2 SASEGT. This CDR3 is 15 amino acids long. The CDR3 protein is CATLSGTGLNQPQHF. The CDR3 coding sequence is TGTGCCACGCTATCCGGGACAGGGTTAAATCAGCCCCAGCATTTT.

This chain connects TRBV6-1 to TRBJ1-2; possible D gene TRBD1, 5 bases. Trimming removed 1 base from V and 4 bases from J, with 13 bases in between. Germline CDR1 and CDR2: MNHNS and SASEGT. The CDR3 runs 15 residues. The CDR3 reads CASSEVSRAAYGYTF. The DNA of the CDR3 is TGTGCCAGCAGTGAAGTTAGCAGGGCCGCCTATGGCTACACCTTC.

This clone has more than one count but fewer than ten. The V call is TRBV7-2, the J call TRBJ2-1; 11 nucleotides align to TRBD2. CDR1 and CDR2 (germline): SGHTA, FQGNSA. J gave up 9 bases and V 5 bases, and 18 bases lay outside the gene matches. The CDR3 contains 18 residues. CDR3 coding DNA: TGTGCCAGCAGCCCAAGAGGAAATAGCGGGGGGGCCATGAGTGAGCAGTTCTTC. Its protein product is CASSPRGNSGGAMSEQFF.

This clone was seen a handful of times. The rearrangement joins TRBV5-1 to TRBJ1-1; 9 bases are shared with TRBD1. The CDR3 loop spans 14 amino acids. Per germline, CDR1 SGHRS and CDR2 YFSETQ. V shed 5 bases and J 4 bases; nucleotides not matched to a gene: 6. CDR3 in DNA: TGCGCCAGCAGTGCACAGGGGGCTGGCACTGAAGCTTTCTTT. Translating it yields CASSAQGAGTEAFF.

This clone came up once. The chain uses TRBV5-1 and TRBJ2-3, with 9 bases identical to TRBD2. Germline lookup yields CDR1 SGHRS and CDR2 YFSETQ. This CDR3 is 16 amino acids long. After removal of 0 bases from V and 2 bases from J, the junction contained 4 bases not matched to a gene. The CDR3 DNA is TGCGCCAGCAGCTTGGGAGCTAGCGGGGTCACAGATACGCAGTATTTT. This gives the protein CASSLGASGVTDTQYF.

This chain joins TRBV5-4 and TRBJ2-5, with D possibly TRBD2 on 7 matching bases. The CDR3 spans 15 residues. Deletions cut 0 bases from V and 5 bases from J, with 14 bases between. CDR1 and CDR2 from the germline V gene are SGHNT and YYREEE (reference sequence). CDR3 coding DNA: TGTGCCAGCAGCTTGGACCCGGGGGGCGGGGAGACCCAGTACTTC. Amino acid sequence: CASSLDPGGGETQYF.

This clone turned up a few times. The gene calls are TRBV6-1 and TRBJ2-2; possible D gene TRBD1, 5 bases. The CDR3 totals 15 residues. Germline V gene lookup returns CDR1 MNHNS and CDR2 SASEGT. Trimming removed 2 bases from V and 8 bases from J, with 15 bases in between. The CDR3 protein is CASSEFATEQGELFF. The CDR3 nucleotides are TGTGCCAGCAGTGAATTCGCGACAGAGCAAGGGGAGCTGTTTTTT.

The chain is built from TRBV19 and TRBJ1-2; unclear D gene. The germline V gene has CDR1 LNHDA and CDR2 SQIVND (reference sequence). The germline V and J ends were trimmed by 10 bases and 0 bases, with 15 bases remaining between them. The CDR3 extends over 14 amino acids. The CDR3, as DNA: TGTGCCATAAGGGCACTCGGGTCTAACTATGGCTACACCTTC. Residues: CAIRALGSNYGYTF.

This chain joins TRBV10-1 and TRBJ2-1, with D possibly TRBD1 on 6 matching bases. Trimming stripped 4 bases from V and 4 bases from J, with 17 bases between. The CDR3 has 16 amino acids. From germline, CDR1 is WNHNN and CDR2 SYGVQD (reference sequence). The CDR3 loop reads CASSGLQGSNYNEQFF. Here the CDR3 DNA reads TGCGCCAGCAGTGGGCTACAGGGATCAAATTACAATGAGCAGTTCTTC.

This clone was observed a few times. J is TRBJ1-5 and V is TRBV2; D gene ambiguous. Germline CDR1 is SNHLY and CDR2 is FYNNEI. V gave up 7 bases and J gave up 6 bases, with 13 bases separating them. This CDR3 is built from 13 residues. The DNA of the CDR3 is TGTGCCAGCAAGAGCCAGGAAAGTCAGCCCCAGCATTTT. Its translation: CASKSQESQPQHF.